These 2 T cell receptor beta chains came from one sample sequenced in a study of cytomegalovirus exposure and HLA in healthy donors. Primers included in the PCR were 60 Vbeta and 13 Jbeta primers. The method was immunoSEQ multiplex PCR; TCRdb's version includes in-frame clones alone and lacks a portion of them. This table holds 160,000 or so clones, less than 85% found once. The sequenced material came from PBMCs. Receptors were obtained from a man in his sixties in good health and CMV-seronegative.

The chain recombines TRBV7-2 with TRBJ2-1; weak D call: TRBD2 (6 bases). Trimming stripped 4 bases from V and 4 bases from J, with 17 bases between. CDR1 and CDR2 from the germline V gene are SGHTA and FQGNSA. The CDR3 is 16 amino acids. As DNA, the CDR3 is TGTGCCAGCAGCTCCATGGGTAGCGGACCTTACAATGAGCAGTTCTTC. As protein: CASSSMGSGPYNEQFF.

This chain links TRBV4-1 with TRBJ2-3, with 8 positions matching TRBD1. The CDR3 has 18 amino acids. V trimming: 0 bases; J trimming: 2 bases; junction bases outside the gene matches: 10. CDR1 and CDR2 (germline): MGHRA, YSYEKL. CDR3 sequence reads: CASSQDRTGIGSTDTQYF. The CDR3 DNA sequence: TGCGCCAGCAGCCAAGACCGGACAGGGATAGGGTCCACAGATACGCAGTATTTT.